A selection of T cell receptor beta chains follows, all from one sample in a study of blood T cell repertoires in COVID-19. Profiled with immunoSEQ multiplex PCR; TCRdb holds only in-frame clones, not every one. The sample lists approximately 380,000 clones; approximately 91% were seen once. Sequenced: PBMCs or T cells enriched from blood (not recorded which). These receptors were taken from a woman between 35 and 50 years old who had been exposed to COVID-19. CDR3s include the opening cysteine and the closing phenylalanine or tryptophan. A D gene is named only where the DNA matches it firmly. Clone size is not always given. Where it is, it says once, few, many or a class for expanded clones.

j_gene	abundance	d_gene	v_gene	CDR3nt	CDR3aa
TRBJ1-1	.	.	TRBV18	TGTGCCAGCTCACAACAGGGAAACACTGAAGCTTTCTTT	CASSQQGNTEAFF
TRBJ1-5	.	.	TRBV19	TGTGCCAGTAGTATAGCGGGATTCGTACATCAGCCCCAGCATTTT	CASSIAGFVHQPQHF
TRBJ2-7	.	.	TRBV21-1	TGTGCCAGCCCAGCGGGGAAAACCTACGAGCAGTACTTC	CASPAGKTYEQYF
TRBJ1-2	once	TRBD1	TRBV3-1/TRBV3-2	TGTGCCAGCAGCCAAACCCCGACAGGGCTTGATGGCTACACCTTC	CASSQTPTGLDGYTF
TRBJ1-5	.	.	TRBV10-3	TGTGCCATCAGTGAGTCGCAGGGGCGGATGAGCAATCAGCCCCAGCATTTT	CAISESQGRMSNQPQHF
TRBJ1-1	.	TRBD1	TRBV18	TGTGCCAGCTCACGGGGACAGGGGAACACTGAAGCTTTCTTT	CASSRGQGNTEAFF
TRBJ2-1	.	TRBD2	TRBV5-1	TGCGCCAGCAGCTTGGAGGGGACTAGCGGGCCTAGGAATGAGCAGTTCTTC	CASSLEGTSGPRNEQFF
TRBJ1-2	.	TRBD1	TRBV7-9	TGTGCCAGCAGGCCGGGACAGGGATATGGCTACACCTTC	CASRPGQGYGYTF
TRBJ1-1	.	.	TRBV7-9	TGTGCCAGCAGCTTACAGATAATGGTGAACACTGAAGCTTTCTTT	CASSLQIMVNTEAFF
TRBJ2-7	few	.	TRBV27	TGTGCCAGCAGTTCCCAGGCTGGGCCCCCGAGCGAGCAGTACTTC	CASSSQAGPPSEQYF
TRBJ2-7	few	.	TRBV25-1	TGTGCCAGCAGTACCCGTGGAGTCCCCTACGAGCAGTACTTC	CASSTRGVPYEQYF
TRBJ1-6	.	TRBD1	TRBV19	TGTGCCAGTAGTACCGGACAGGGCGAGAATTCACCCCTCCACTTT	CASSTGQGENSPLHF
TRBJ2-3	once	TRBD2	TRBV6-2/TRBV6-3	TGTGCCAGCAGTTCGCTCGGAGCGGGGGGGACGCAGTATTTT	CASSSLGAGGTQYF
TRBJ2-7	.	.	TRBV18	TGTGCCAGCTCACTCTCAGACTTACGGGAGCGCGAGCAGTACTTC	CASSLSDLREREQYF
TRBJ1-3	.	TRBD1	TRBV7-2	TGTGCCAGCAGCTTAGGCAGGGGGCCGCTTGGAAACACCATATATTTT	CASSLGRGPLGNTIYF
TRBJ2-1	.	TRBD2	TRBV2	TGTGCCAGCAGCCGACTAGCGGGGGGGTACAATGAGCAGTTCTTC	CASSRLAGGYNEQFF
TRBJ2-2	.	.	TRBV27	TGTGCCAGCAGTGGGGGGACGCCGAACACCGGGGAGCTGTTTTTT	CASSGGTPNTGELFF
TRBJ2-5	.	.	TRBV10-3	TGTGCCATCAGTGAGTCGACGGGTGAGACCCAGTACTTC	CAISESTGETQYF